The sample holds many counts of the clone carrying this T cell receptor (beta chain). Its antigen remains unidentified. The record originates from a study of neurological immune-mediated disorders. General study results and limits: TCR clonal expansion peaked in HTLV-1-associated myelopathy patients and was lowest in multiple sclerosis patients.

CDR1 and CDR2 (germline): MNHEY, SMNVEV (reference sequence). The CDR3 has 13 residues. Between the trimmed V and J ends, which lost 2 bases and 6 bases, there was a span of 10 bases. The unsorted libraries originated from 2 million PBMCs that had been stored at -80 C. From the 5' RACE reads, TCRdb called clonotypes with MiXCR, one entry per CDR3 protein. The data show approximately 66,000 distinct CDR3 sequences, 4.5% seen once. The source material was PBMCs. This chain uses TRBV27 with TRBJ1-1; D unresolved. This TCR was recovered from a man aged 25-45 years with multiple sclerosis. CDR3 sequence reads: CASSLTGRAEAFF. The CDR3 nucleotides read TGTGCCAGCAGTTTAACTGGGAGGGCTGAAGCTTTCTTT.